Each of the 28 T cell receptor beta chains below was sequenced from the same sample in a study of control samples from healthy donors and cancer patients. Sequencing was performed with immunoSEQ multiplex PCR; in TCRdb, only in-frame clones are kept and a portion is missing. The table has 85,000 to 95,000 clones, roughly 90% seen once. Specimen: blood. The source is a woman aged 25 to 45 in good health.

This rearrangement joins TRBV6-8 to TRBJ1-2; no definite D call. Germline CDR1 reads MNHGY; CDR2 reads SAAAGT. CDR3 size: 12 residues. The V gene lost 5 bases and the J gene lost 5 bases, with 9 bases spanning the gap. In DNA form, the CDR3 reads TGTGCCAGCAGTCGCACAACATATGGCTACACCTTC. Protein sequence: CASSRTTYGYTF.

This rearrangement joins TRBV15 to TRBJ2-1; 7 bases are a match to TRBD1. The V and J ends lost 0 bases and 7 bases, in that order; junction bases with no gene match: 6. The CDR3 contains 15 residues. Germline V CDR1 and CDR2: LNHNV, YYDKDF (reference sequence). CDR3 protein: CATSRELGGGNEQFF. The CDR3 DNA reads TGTGCCACCAGCAGAGAGCTAGGGGGCGGGAATGAGCAGTTCTTC.

The gene calls are TRBV10-3 and TRBJ1-6; D gene ambiguous. Trimming left V 2 bases short and J 13 bases short, with 9 bases between. The CDR3 totals 12 residues. The germline V gene encodes CDR1 ENHRY and CDR2 SYGVKD. CDR3 sequence reads: CAISEPKGPLHF. DNA for the CDR3: TGTGCCATCAGTGAGCCTAAAGGGCCCCTCCACTTT.

The chain is built from TRBV7-9 and TRBJ2-3; 13 bases are a match to TRBD2. The CDR3 contains 17 residues. The ends lost 4 bases at V and 4 bases at J; junction bases unmatched: 8. From germline, CDR1 is SEHNR and CDR2 FQNEAQ (reference sequence). The DNA of the CDR3 is TGTGCCAGCAGCTCCGGACTAGCGGGAGCAGGGGCAGATACGCAGTATTTT. Its translation is CASSSGLAGAGADTQYF.

The rearrangement links TRBV5-1 to TRBJ2-5, with 7 nucleotides matching TRBD1. The V gene's germline CDR1 is SGHRS and CDR2 YFSETQ. V dropped 4 bases and J dropped 2; count of bases not matched to a gene: 8. This CDR3 region has 15 residues. The CDR3 region is CASSAGTAIQETQYF. DNA of the CDR3: TGCGCCAGCAGCGCCGGGACAGCAATTCAAGAGACCCAGTACTTC.

This sequence joins TRBV30 and TRBJ2-3; D gene ambiguous. The CDR3 length is 12 residues. Germline values: CDR1 GTSNPN, CDR2 SVGIG (reference sequence). V was clipped by 2 bases and J by 3 bases, with 6 bases between them. The CDR3 DNA reads TGTGCCTGGAGTCGGTCTACAGATACGCAGTATTTT. It yields the protein CAWSRSTDTQYF. Full variable domain (rest looked up from reference TRBV30 and TRBJ2-3): SQTIHQWPATLVQPVGSPLSLECTVEGTSNPNLYWYRQAAGRGLQLLFYSVGIGQISSEVPQNLSASRPQDRQFILSSKKLLLSDSGFYLCAWSRSTDTQYFGPGTRLTVL.

This clone came up once. The chain joins TRBV19 to TRBJ1-3; D remains ambiguous. The CDR3 has 15 amino acids. Trimming took off 6 bases at V and 4 bases at J, with 16 bases between the two ends. Germline loops: CDR1 LNHDA, CDR2 SQIVND (reference sequence). The CDR3 nucleotides are TGTGCCAGTAGGGGCAGTGGATTCTCGGGAAACACCATATATTTT. The encoded protein is CASRGSGFSGNTIYF.

CDR3 sequence: CASSPGYEQYF. CDR3 DNA: TGCGCCAGCAGCCCGGGTTACGAGCAGTACTTC. V gene TRBV5-1 combines with J gene TRBJ2-7; D call uncertain. Germline V gene data show CDR1 as SGHRS and CDR2 as YFSETQ. The CDR3 sequence is 11 residues long. V was shortened by 4 bases and J by 4 bases, with 6 bases between the two germline ends.

This chain uses TRBV24-1 with TRBJ2-5, with D maybe TRBD2 (5 bases). Looked up from germline, CDR1 is KGHDR and CDR2 is SFDVKD. CDR3 length equals 16 residues. The V end lost 2 bases, the J end lost 1 base, and 13 bases lay between the germline ends. The CDR3 here is CATSDSRETGQETQYF. The CDR3 coding sequence is TGTGCCACCAGTGATTCCCGGGAAACTGGCCAAGAGACCCAGTACTTC.

This clone appeared a few times. The chain is built from TRBV19 and TRBJ1-5; perhaps TRBD1 as D (6 bases). CDR1 is LNHDA, CDR2 SQIVND, per germline (reference sequence). With 4 bases removed from V and 5 bases from J, the gap between germline ends came to 21 bases. The CDR3 spans 17 residues. The CDR3 coding sequence is TGTGCCAGTAGTAATGTCAACTGGGGGGCAGGTTATCAGCCCCAGCATTTT. Its protein product is CASSNVNWGAGYQPQHF.

The V and J genes are TRBV15 and TRBJ1-5; D may be TRBD1 (6 bases). The CDR3 consists of 16 residues. V was pared by 0 bases and J by 6 bases, with 15 bases between. From germline, CDR1 is LNHNV and CDR2 YYDKDF (reference sequence). CDR3 coding DNA: TGTGCCACCAGCAGAGATCAATCAGGGGCCGGTCAGCCCCAGCATTTT. Translating it yields CATSRDQSGAGQPQHF.

On this clone itself: Other DNA sequences from this sample encode an identical CDR3 as well. This chain connects TRBV10-2 to TRBJ1-2; 7 bases map to TRBD1. The CDR3 has 13 amino acids. The J segment lost 3 bases and the V segment lost 4 bases, leaving 2 bases of the junction unmatched. Germline values: CDR1 WSHSY, CDR2 SAAADI. CDR3 loop: CASSGTGDYGYTF. The CDR3 DNA is TGCGCCAGCAGTGGGACAGGCGACTATGGCTACACCTTC.

The chain is built from TRBV4-1 and TRBJ2-7, with TRBD2 identical over 13 bases. CDR1 MGHRA and CDR2 YSYEKL come from the germline V gene. V lost 3 bases to trimming and J lost 4 bases; unmatched junction nucleotides: 9. This CDR3 is 17 amino acids long. CDR3 in DNA: TGCGCCAGCAGCCAGTGGGGGACTAGCGGGGCCCGGTACGAGCAGTACTTC. The encoded protein is CASSQWGTSGARYEQYF.

The chain recombines TRBV9 with TRBJ1-2; the D is unclear. CDR3 length: 14 residues. V was trimmed by 0 bases and J by 8 bases, leaving 14 bases between them. CDR1 is SGDLS, CDR2 YYNGEE, per germline. The CDR3 sequence: CASSVGSPQRGYTF. In DNA, the CDR3 is TGTGCCAGCAGCGTAGGTTCTCCCCAGAGGGGCTACACCTTC.

The chain links TRBV9 to TRBJ1-1; perhaps TRBD1 as D (5 bases). Germline CDR1 SGDLS, CDR2 YYNGEE. Deletions cut 0 bases from V and 0 bases from J, with 9 bases between. The CDR3 has 15 residues. The DNA of the CDR3 is TGTGCCAGCAGCGTAGCCGGGACCTTGAACACTGAAGCTTTCTTT. Protein sequence: CASSVAGTLNTEAFF.

The V and J genes are TRBV21-1 and TRBJ1-1. TRBV21-1 is designated a pseudogene. The CDR3 extends over 14 amino acids. CDR3 nucleotides: TGTGCCAGCAGCGAAAGGGTTTTCGTCGCTGAAGCTTTCTTT. Translating gives CASSERVFVAEAFF.

The chain recombines TRBV15 with TRBJ1-1, with D hard to call. The V end was cut by 1 base, the J end by 5 bases, with 5 bases between. From germline, CDR1 is LNHNV and CDR2 YYDKDF (reference sequence). This CDR3 contains 12 residues. The CDR3 reads CATSRVGTEAFF. CDR3 sequence (DNA): TGTGCCACCAGCAGAGTCGGGACTGAAGCTTTCTTT.

This sequence joins TRBV3-1 (or the pseudogene TRBV3-2) and TRBJ2-3, with a tentative D call TRBD2 (6 bases). The germline V and J ends were trimmed by 4 bases and 3 bases, with 8 bases remaining between them. Per the germline V gene, CDR1 is LGHDT and CDR2 is YNNKEL (reference sequence). The CDR3 has 13 residues. The CDR3 nucleotides are TGTGCCAGCAGCCTCCGGGGGACAGATACGCAGTATTTT. Encoded protein: CASSLRGTDTQYF.

J is TRBJ2-7 and V is TRBV3-1 (or the pseudogene TRBV3-2); D may correspond to TRBD1 or TRBD2 (5 bases each). The length of the CDR3 is 14 residues. V shed 0 bases and J shed 3 bases, with 9 bases lying between them. Germline V gene sequence: CDR1 LGHDT, CDR2 YNNKEL (reference sequence). CDR3: CASSQDFGGYEQYF. In DNA, the CDR3 is TGTGCCAGCAGCCAAGATTTTGGGGGCTACGAGCAGTACTTC.

This chain uses TRBV9 with TRBJ1-1, with D hard to call. Trimming took 5 bases from V and 2 from J, leaving 7 bases between them. The CDR3 length is 12 residues. Germline CDR1 SGDLS, CDR2 YYNGEE. In nucleotides, the CDR3 is TGTGCCAGCAGTGGGATTAACACTGAAGCTTTCTTT. This gives the protein CASSGINTEAFF.

This clone was counted a few times. The chain joins TRBV5-1 to TRBJ2-2; TRBD1 matches at 9 bases. CDR1 is SGHRS and CDR2 is YFSETQ in the germline V gene. The CDR3 is 14 amino acids. The V segment lost 5 bases and the J segment 3 bases; nucleotides outside the gene matches: 2. CDR3 DNA sequence: TGCGCCAGCAGGACAGGGGGTGACACCGGGGAGCTGTTTTTT. Protein sequence: CASRTGGDTGELFF.

The chain couples TRBV14 to TRBJ2-7, with D perhaps matching TRBD2 (6 bases). CDR1 is SGHDN and CDR2 is FVKESK in the germline V gene. The length of the CDR3 is 17 residues. Trimming stripped 3 bases from V and 4 bases from J, with 22 bases between. CDR3 in DNA: TGTGCCAGCAGCCAGCCCTCGTCGGGGCCAGGGACTTACGAGCAGTACTTC. It yields the protein CASSQPSSGPGTYEQYF.

The V gene is TRBV19, the J gene TRBJ1-5; TRBD1 might be the D (5 bases). Germline lookup yields CDR1 LNHDA and CDR2 SQIVND (reference sequence). The V and J ends lost 3 bases and 7 bases respectively, with 13 bases between them. The length of the CDR3 is 14 residues. CDR3 sequence: CASSIPRGGQPQHF. The CDR3 bases are TGTGCCAGTAGTATTCCGCGGGGCGGCCAGCCCCAGCATTTT.

The chain combines TRBV6-4 with TRBJ1-2; D remains ambiguous. This CDR3 is built from 11 residues. Deletions cut 1 base from V and 4 bases from J, with 1 base between. Germline loops: CDR1 MRHNA, CDR2 SNTAGT. CDR3 DNA: TGTGCCAGCAGTGACTTCTATGGCTACACCTTC. This translates into CASSDFYGYTF.

The CDR3 DNA reads as TGTGCCACCAGGCCCGACAGGACCTCCTACGAGCAGTACTTC. Translated: CATRPDRTSYEQYF. The chain has TRBV15 and TRBJ2-7, with a weak D call TRBD1 (6 bases). Germline CDR1 reads LNHNV; CDR2 reads YYDKDF (reference sequence). Deletions cut 6 bases from V and 0 bases from J, with 12 bases between. This CDR3 contains 14 residues.

This clone was seen just once. The V and J genes are TRBV6-2 or TRBV6-3 and TRBJ2-5, with a tentative D call TRBD2 (6 bases). The CDR3 loop spans 13 amino acids. Germline lookup yields CDR1 MNHEY and CDR2 SVGEGT. The V and J ends lost 3 bases and 5 bases respectively, with 10 bases between them. The CDR3 spells CASSYGTLETQYF. CDR3 DNA sequence: TGTGCCAGCAGTTATGGGACTCTGGAGACCCAGTACTTC.

This chain connects TRBV6-6 to TRBJ2-5; 8 bases fit TRBD2. V was clipped by 5 bases and J by 2 bases; unmatched bases: 7. The CDR3 consists of 15 residues. Per germline, CDR1 MNHNY and CDR2 SVGAGI (reference sequence). CDR3 in amino acids: CASSPSGSRQETQYF. The CDR3 DNA reads as TGTGCCAGCAGTCCCAGCGGGAGCCGACAAGAGACCCAGTACTTC.

This clone was counted a single time. V and J are TRBV3-1 (or the pseudogene TRBV3-2) and TRBJ2-3, with 10 bases matching TRBD2. The CDR3 is 16 residues long. Per germline, CDR1 LGHDT and CDR2 YNNKEL (reference sequence). V trimming: 1 base; J trimming: 2 bases; junction bases outside the gene matches: 3. The CDR3 loop is CASSQGTSGFTDTQYF. The CDR3 DNA sequence: TGTGCCAGCAGCCAAGGGACTAGCGGATTCACAGATACGCAGTATTTT.